The 5 T cell receptor beta chains presented below share a single source sample, sequenced in a study of CD8 T cells in Susac syndrome. RNA was extracted with the RNeasy kit, and a quantity of about 0.45 to 1 ug was reverse transcribed using random hexamers. TCRdb itself ran the immunoSEQ multiplex PCR reads through MiXCR, one entry per CDR3 protein. Of over 95,000 distinct CDR3 sequences listed, about nine tenths are singletons. Sequenced: CD4+ T cells from PBMCs. Receptors were obtained from a human donor in good health.

The CDR3 sequence: CSAKAGGLNEQYF. In DNA, the CDR3 is TGCAGTGCTAAAGCGGGGGGGCTTAACGAGCAGTACTTC. This sequence joins TRBV20-1 and TRBJ2-7, with 10 positions matching TRBD2. The germline V gene encodes CDR1 DFQATT and CDR2 SNEGSKA (reference sequence). The length of the CDR3 is 13 residues. With V trimmed by 4 bases and J by 5 bases, 5 bases remained unmatched.

This clonotype showed up just once. The chain uses TRBV5-1 and TRBJ1-3; TRBD1 might be the D (5 bases). Germline-derived CDR1 and CDR2 are SGHRS and YFSETQ. The CDR3 loop spans 17 amino acids. Trimming stripped 1 base from V and 0 bases from J, with 14 bases between. This chain's CDR3 is CASSLTDSLSSGNTIYF. CDR3 coding DNA: TGCGCCAGCAGCTTGACAGACAGCTTGAGCTCTGGAAACACCATATATTTT.

The chain recombines TRBV3-1 with TRBJ1-2; D call uncertain. V was shortened by 1 base and J by 1 base, with 10 bases between the two germline ends. Germline loops: CDR1 LGHDT, CDR2 YNNKEL (reference sequence). The CDR3 spans 15 residues. CDR3 protein: CASSQAALSNYGYTF. The DNA of the CDR3 is TGTGCCAGCAGCCAAGCTGCTTTAAGTAACTATGGCTACACCTTC.

CDR3 in amino acids: CAWTPRGLLAYNEQFF. As DNA, the CDR3 is TGTGCCTGGACCCCCCGGGGGCTCCTCGCCTACAATGAGCAGTTCTTC. This sequence joins TRBV30 and TRBJ2-1; D is possibly TRBD1 or TRBD2 (6 bases each). Trimming took off 4 bases at V and 2 bases at J, with 18 bases between the two ends. Germline values: CDR1 GTSNPN, CDR2 SVGIG (reference sequence). This CDR3 region has 16 residues.

The J gene is TRBJ2-7, the V gene TRBV7-9; D call uncertain. With 4 bases removed from V and 5 bases from J, the gap between germline ends came to 9 bases. Germline V gene data show CDR1 as SEHNR and CDR2 as FQNEAQ (reference sequence). The CDR3 length is 12 residues. The chain's CDR3 is CASSSLGNEQYF. In nucleotides, the CDR3 is TGTGCCAGCAGCTCCTTGGGGAACGAGCAGTACTTC.